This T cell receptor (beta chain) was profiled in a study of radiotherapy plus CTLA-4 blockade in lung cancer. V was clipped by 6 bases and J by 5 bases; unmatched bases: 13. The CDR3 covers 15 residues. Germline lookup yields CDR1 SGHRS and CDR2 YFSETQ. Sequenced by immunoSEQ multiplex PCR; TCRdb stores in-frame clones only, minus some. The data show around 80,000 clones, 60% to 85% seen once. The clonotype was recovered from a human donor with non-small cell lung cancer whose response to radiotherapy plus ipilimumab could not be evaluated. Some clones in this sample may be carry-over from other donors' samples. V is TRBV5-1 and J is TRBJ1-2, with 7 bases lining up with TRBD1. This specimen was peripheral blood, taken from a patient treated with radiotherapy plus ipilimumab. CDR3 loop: CASTPGGKPHYGYTF. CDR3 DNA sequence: TGCGCCAGCACCCCAGGGGGAAAACCTCATTATGGCTACACCTTC.